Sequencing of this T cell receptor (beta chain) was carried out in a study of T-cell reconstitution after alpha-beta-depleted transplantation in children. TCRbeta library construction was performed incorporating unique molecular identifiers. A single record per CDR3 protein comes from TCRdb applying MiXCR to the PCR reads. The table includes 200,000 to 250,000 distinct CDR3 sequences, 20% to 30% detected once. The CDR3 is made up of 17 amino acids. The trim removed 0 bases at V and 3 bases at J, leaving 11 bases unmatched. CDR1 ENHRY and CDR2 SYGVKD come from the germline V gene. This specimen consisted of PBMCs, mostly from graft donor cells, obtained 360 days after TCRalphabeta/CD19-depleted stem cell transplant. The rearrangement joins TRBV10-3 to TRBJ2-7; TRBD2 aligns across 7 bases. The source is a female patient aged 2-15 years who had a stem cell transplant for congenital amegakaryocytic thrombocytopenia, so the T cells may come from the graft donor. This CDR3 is CAISESGRTGDYYEQYF. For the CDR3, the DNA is TGTGCCATCAGTGAGTCAGGGAGAACGGGGGACTACTACGAGCAGTACTTC.